This T cell receptor (beta chain) emerged from a study of CD8+ T cells in alopecia areata. Turning to the study itself: Skin grafts from roughly 6-12-month-old C3H/HeJ donors with spontaneous alopecia were placed on roughly 7-10-week-old female C3H/HeJ mice. Study outcomes and limitations: Scalp sequencing also captures normal skin's resident alphabeta T cells. Greater clonality was observed in lesional scalp samples, especially alopecia totalis/universalis, versus normal scalp. Sharing of TCRs across patients appeared less clear than in mice, possibly for HLA-related reasons.

Reverse transcribed after extraction, RNA yielded cDNA as the sequencing template. Libraries were prepared by immunoSEQ multiplex PCR; TCRdb keeps only in-frame clonotypes and omits some of them. The sample is made up of around 290,000 clones, none counted only once. Cells pooled from cutaneous lymph nodes were sorted on CD4, CD8alpha, NKG2D, NKG2ACE and other markers. In the case of this clone: Antigen specificity is unknown. Mouse gene names apply.

The TCR sequence derives from a C3H/HeJ mouse with alopecia areata. For the strain, the MHC haplotype given is H2-k. The specimen sequenced was CD4+ T cells sorted from a lymph node.

The CDR3 is CASSDLVGGGSDYTF. The covered CDR3 bases are TGTGCCAGCAGTGACCTAGTAGGGGGCGGCTCC. The V gene is TRBV13-1, the J gene TRBJ1-2, with 7 bases matching TRBD1. The CDR3 goes on 4 residues after the read ends, and that part is filled in from the germline J gene. CDR1 and CDR2 (germline): NSHNY, SYGAGN. Germline trimming cut 2 bases from V and 4 bases from J; bases unmatched to any gene: 8. The CDR3 extends over 15 amino acids.